These T cell receptor beta chains were read from a single sample in a study of blood T cell repertoires in COVID-19. TCRdb's copy holds only in-frame clones and misses some; the assay was immunoSEQ multiplex PCR. The sample has around 160,000 clones; roughly 88% are singletons. Sample: PBMCs or T cells enriched from blood (not recorded which). These receptors all come from a woman aged 30 to 39 with acute COVID-19. CDR3s include the opening cysteine and the closing phenylalanine or tryptophan. A D gene is named only where the DNA matches it firmly. Clone sizes are given selectively: once, few, many, or a class where the clone is expanded.

J | D | V | size | DNA | CDR3
TRBJ1-2 | TRBD1 | TRBV2 | - | TGTGCCAGCAGTGAGGAGGACAGGGCTAGCTATGGCTACACCTTC | CASSEEDRASYGYTF
TRBJ2-1 | TRBD1 | TRBV16 | many | TGTGCCAGCAGCCAACCCGGACAGGGGGATGAGCAGTTCTTC | CASSQPGQGDEQFF
TRBJ2-1 | - | TRBV19 | - | TGTGCCAGTAGTATTTTTCCGGGAGAAGGGTACAATGAGCAGTTCTTC | CASSIFPGEGYNEQFF
TRBJ1-1 | - | TRBV11-2 | - | TGTGCCAGCAGCCCCTCGACACTGAACACTGAAGCTTTCTTT | CASSPSTLNTEAFF
TRBJ2-3 | - | TRBV9 | - | TGTGCCAGCAGCGTAGGCCTAGTAGGCACAGATACGCAGTATTTT | CASSVGLVGTDTQYF
TRBJ1-1 | - | TRBV7-2 | - | TGTGCCAGCAGCTTAAGGGGGGGACCCAGGGTGAACACTGAAGCTTTCTTT | CASSLRGGPRVNTEAFF
TRBJ1-1 | TRBD1 | TRBV18 | - | TGTGCCAGCTCACCACCGATAGCAGGGGGCCCCACTGAAGCTTTCTTT | CASSPPIAGGPTEAFF
TRBJ1-6 | - | TRBV30 | - | TGTGCCTGGAGAGGGGGTCTAGGTTCACCCCTCCACTTT | CAWRGGLGSPLHF
TRBJ1-2 | - | TRBV11-1 | once | TGTGCCAGCAGCTTGAGGGCCCCGGCTAACTATGGCTACACCTTC | CASSLRAPANYGYTF
TRBJ1-2 | TRBD1 | TRBV7-9 | - | TGTGCCAGCAGCGTCGGGACAGGCTATGGCTACACCTTC | CASSVGTGYGYTF
TRBJ1-4 | - | TRBV28 | - | TGTGCCAGCACCTTGGAAGGGGAGGGGAATAATGAAAAACTGTTTTTT | CASTLEGEGNNEKLFF
TRBJ2-1 | - | TRBV5-1 | few | TGCGCCAGCAGCTTGGAACCGGGTTCCTACAATGAGCAGTTCTTC | CASSLEPGSYNEQFF
TRBJ2-4 | - | TRBV28 | - | TGTGCCAGCAGCGCAGGGGGGCTAGCCAAAAACATTCAGTACTTC | CASSAGGLAKNIQYF
TRBJ2-3 | - | TRBV7-9 | once | TGTGCCAGCAGCTTAGCGTACCAAGCGGCCCGCACAGATACGCAGTATTTT | CASSLAYQAARTDTQYF
TRBJ2-3 | TRBD2 | TRBV7-7 | many | TGTGCTAGCAGCGAAGGACTAGGGGCCACAGATACGCAGTATTTT | CASSEGLGATDTQYF
TRBJ1-1 | - | TRBV5-6 | - | TGTGCCAGCATACAGGCCTCGCTGAACACTGAAGCTTTCTTT | CASIQASLNTEAFF
TRBJ1-2 | TRBD1 | TRBV7-2 | once | TGTGCCAGCAGCAATCTTCCCGGGACAGGGTTTGGCTACACCTTC | CASSNLPGTGFGYTF
TRBJ1-4 | - | TRBV6-6 | - | TGTGCCAGCAACCCGGGAGTCACCGCTGGACTTGAAAAACTGTTTTTT | CASNPGVTAGLEKLFF
TRBJ1-3 | TRBD1 | TRBV5-1 | - | TGCGCCAGCAGCGAACAGGGGGCTAACTCTGGAAACACCATATATTTT | CASSEQGANSGNTIYF
TRBJ2-7 | TRBD1 | TRBV2 | - | TGTGCCAGCAGCGGACAGGGTGTATGGGAGCAGTACTTC | CASSGQGVWEQYF
TRBJ2-7 | - | TRBV2 | - | TGTGCCAGCAGTGCGGGTTGGAGCGAGCAGTACTTC | CASSAGWSEQYF
TRBJ2-7 | TRBD2 | TRBV18 | - | TGTGCCAGCTCACCAAGCCTAGCGGGAATTTACGAGCAGTACTTC | CASSPSLAGIYEQYF
TRBJ2-1 | TRBD2 | TRBV4-1 | - | TGCGCCAGCAGCCAACGTTTCGGACTAGACCGCTACAATGAGCAGTTCTTC | CASSQRFGLDRYNEQFF
TRBJ2-5 | TRBD2 | TRBV14 | - | TGTGCCAGCAGCCAAGATACTAGCGGAAGATGGAGGGAGACCCAGTACTTC | CASSQDTSGRWRETQYF
TRBJ2-7 | TRBD1 | TRBV28 | - | TGTGCCAGCAGGGGGACAGGGACCTACGAGCAGTACTTC | CASRGTGTYEQYF
TRBJ1-4 | - | TRBV2 | - | TGTGCCAGCAGTGAATCTGGGCCGACAGCAACCGGTGAAAAACTGTTTTTT | CASSESGPTATGEKLFF
TRBJ2-5 | TRBD1 | TRBV9 | - | TGTGCCAGCAGCCGGACAGGGGGGTTAGGAGCAGAGACCCAGTACTTC | CASSRTGGLGAETQYF
TRBJ1-2 | - | TRBV21-1 | - | TGTGCCACCGACAGAGATGGCTACACCTTC | CATDRDGYTF
TRBJ2-1 | - | TRBV7-6 | - | TGTGCCAGCAGCCGAGCAGGGCGGGAAGTCAACAATGAGCAGTTCTTC | CASSRAGREVNNEQFF
TRBJ2-7 | TRBD1 | TRBV5-5 | - | TGTGCCAGCAGCTTTGACAGGGGCCGTTACGAGCAGTACTTC | CASSFDRGRYEQYF
TRBJ2-2 | TRBD2 | TRBV4-3 | - | TGCGCCAGTACCTCCCGGACTAGCGAAAAACCCGGGGAGCTGTTTTTT | CASTSRTSEKPGELFF
TRBJ2-5 | - | TRBV28 | - | TGTGCCAGCAGTTTCGGGTTGGCGACCCAGTACTTC | CASSFGLATQYF
TRBJ2-1 | - | TRBV28 | - | TGTGCCAGCAGTCCTGCGGGCTACAATGAGCAGTTCTTC | CASSPAGYNEQFF
TRBJ2-3 | TRBD2 | TRBV25-1 | - | TGTGCCAGCTATGGGGCTAGCGGGAGCACAGATACGCAGTATTTT | CASYGASGSTDTQYF
TRBJ2-5 | - | TRBV5-1 | once | TGCGCCAGCAGCTTGGGGTCAACAGGGAAACAAGAGACCCAGTACTTC | CASSLGSTGKQETQYF
TRBJ2-2 | - | TRBV2 | - | TGTGCCAGCAGTGGGACAGCGAACACCGGGGAGCTGTTTTTT | CASSGTANTGELFF
TRBJ1-2 | TRBD1 | TRBV28 | - | TGTGCCAGCAGGCCCTCCAGGGGACAGGGGGGAGGCTACACCTTC | CASRPSRGQGGGYTF
TRBJ2-2 | TRBD1 | TRBV2 | few | TGTGCCAGCAGCAAAAGATGGACAGGGGCGAACACCGGGGAGCTGTTTTTT | CASSKRWTGANTGELFF
TRBJ2-5 | - | TRBV3-1/TRBV3-2 | - | TGTGCCAGCAGCCACTCAGGGGCCTCAGAACAAGAGACCCAGTACTTC | CASSHSGASEQETQYF
TRBJ1-2 | TRBD1 | TRBV5-4 | - | TGTGCCAGCAGCTCCCCGGGACAGGGGCCCTATGGCTACACCTTC | CASSSPGQGPYGYTF
TRBJ2-7 | - | TRBV29-1 | - | TGCAGCGTCGTTGGGTCGGGAGTTTCCTACGAGCAGTACTTC | CSVVGSGVSYEQYF
TRBJ2-1 | - | TRBV6-4 | - | TGTGCCAGCAGTGAGGAGGCAACCAATGAGCAGTTCTTC | CASSEEATNEQFF
TRBJ2-5 | TRBD2 | TRBV7-2 | - | TGTGCCAGCAGCTCGACCGTATCGGGACTAGCGGGAGGGCTCTACCAGTACTTC | CASSSTVSGLAGGLYQYF
TRBJ1-4 | - | TRBV7-9 | once | TGTGCCAGCAGCTTACAAGGTGGCGGAAAACTGTTTTTT | CASSLQGGGKLFF
TRBJ1-1 | - | TRBV30 | - | TGTGCCTGGTCAAGCCCGGGCACTGAAGCTTTCTTT | CAWSSPGTEAFF
TRBJ1-3 | - | TRBV5-1 | - | TGCGCCAGCAGCTTGGTCTCAGGGGCTGGAAACACCATATATTTT | CASSLVSGAGNTIYF
TRBJ1-5 | TRBD1 | TRBV28 | - | TGTGCCAGCAGAGAGTCAGGGGGAAACTCTCAGCCCCAGCATTTT | CASRESGGNSQPQHF
TRBJ1-1 | - | TRBV7-8 | - | TGTGCCAGCAGCAGCGGGGTGAACACTGAAGCTTTCTTT | CASSSGVNTEAFF
TRBJ1-2 | - | TRBV6-5 | - | TGTGCCAGCAGTCGGAATCTCGGGACAAACTATGGCTACACCTTC | CASSRNLGTNYGYTF
TRBJ2-1 | - | TRBV11-2 | - | TGTGCCAACAGCTTAGGAGGCGGGAACTCCTACAATGAGCAGTTCTTC | CANSLGGGNSYNEQFF
TRBJ1-2 | - | TRBV11-2 | - | TGTGCCAGCAGCTTAGTCGGTACTAACTATGGCTACACCTTC | CASSLVGTNYGYTF
TRBJ1-1 | - | TRBV5-1 | - | TGCGCCAGCAGCTTGGCGGCAGGCACTGAAGCTTTCTTT | CASSLAAGTEAFF
TRBJ1-5 | - | TRBV27 | - | TGTGCCAGCAGTTTAGGTCCAGGGGCTGGCAATCAGCCCCAGCATTTT | CASSLGPGAGNQPQHF
TRBJ2-7 | TRBD2 | TRBV2 | - | TGTGCCAGCACCCCCTTAACTAGCGGGGAAATTTCCTACGAGCAGTACTTC | CASTPLTSGEISYEQYF